These 6 T cell receptor beta chains were all obtained from the same sample, sequenced in a study of shared clonotypes between healthy human individuals. Clones were read by immunoSEQ multiplex PCR, and TCRdb kept only the in-frame ones, dropping some. The repertoire holds a few million clones, about 92% seen once, with about 0.39% in the top ten. Sequenced input: naive CD4+ T cells from PBMCs. Described subset: CD45RA+ positively selected. The receptors shown here come from a man aged 18 to 35 in good health. Some clones in this sample may be carry-over from other donors' samples.

Comments on this clone: Other DNA sequences from this sample encode an identical CDR3 as well. This rearrangement joins TRBV2 to TRBJ2-1, with D tentatively TRBD1 (7 bases). The V end was cut by 6 bases, the J end by 4 bases, with 10 bases between. From germline, CDR1 is SNHLY and CDR2 FYNNEI. This CDR3 has 13 residues. For the CDR3, the DNA is TGTGCCAGCAGCCCAGGGGGGTACAATGAGCAGTTCTTC. It yields the protein CASSPGGYNEQFF.

A single count supports this clone. The CDR3 reads CASTQQGAVGNEQFF. The CDR3 DNA reads TGCGCCAGCACTCAACAGGGGGCGGTCGGCAATGAGCAGTTCTTC. The chain couples TRBV5-1 to TRBJ2-1; TRBD1 matches at 9 bases. The junction had 10 bases not matched to a gene; V was cut back by 6 bases and J by 6 bases. The V gene's germline CDR1 is SGHRS and CDR2 YFSETQ. The CDR3 spans 15 residues.

The chain recombines TRBV15 with TRBJ1-5; no firm D call. CDR3 length: 15 residues. CDR1 LNHNV and CDR2 YYDKDF come from the germline V gene (reference sequence). V was clipped by 1 base and J by 4 bases, with 11 bases between them. In DNA, the CDR3 is TGTGCCACCAGCAGAGTTTTTTGGGGAAATCAGCCCCAGCATTTT. It is translated as CATSRVFWGNQPQHF.

The chain joins TRBV6-6 to TRBJ2-5, with no clear D. There are 11 residues in the CDR3. Germline V gene sequence: CDR1 MNHNY, CDR2 SVGAGI (reference sequence). V lost 5 bases, J lost 0 bases, and 1 base lay in between. CDR3 nucleotide sequence: TGTGCCAGCAGTGACCAAGAGACCCAGTACTTC. This codes for CASSDQETQYF.

The chain carries TRBV5-1 and TRBJ2-3; no clear D. Germline assignment: CDR1 SGHRS and CDR2 YFSETQ. The ends were cut back, 2 bases at V and 8 bases at J, with 9 bases in the middle. The CDR3 has 12 amino acids. CDR3 residues: CASSLGPATQYF. CDR3 nucleotide sequence: TGCGCCAGCAGCTTAGGGCCGGCTACGCAGTATTTT.

J is TRBJ2-7 and V is TRBV10-3; the match to TRBD1 covers 7 bases. V lost 6 bases and J lost 6; bases outside the gene matches: 14. The germline V gene encodes CDR1 ENHRY and CDR2 SYGVKD. The CDR3 runs 15 residues. The chain's CDR3 is CAISVDRDELGEQYF. CDR3 bases: TGTGCCATCAGCGTTGACAGGGACGAACTGGGCGAGCAGTACTTC.